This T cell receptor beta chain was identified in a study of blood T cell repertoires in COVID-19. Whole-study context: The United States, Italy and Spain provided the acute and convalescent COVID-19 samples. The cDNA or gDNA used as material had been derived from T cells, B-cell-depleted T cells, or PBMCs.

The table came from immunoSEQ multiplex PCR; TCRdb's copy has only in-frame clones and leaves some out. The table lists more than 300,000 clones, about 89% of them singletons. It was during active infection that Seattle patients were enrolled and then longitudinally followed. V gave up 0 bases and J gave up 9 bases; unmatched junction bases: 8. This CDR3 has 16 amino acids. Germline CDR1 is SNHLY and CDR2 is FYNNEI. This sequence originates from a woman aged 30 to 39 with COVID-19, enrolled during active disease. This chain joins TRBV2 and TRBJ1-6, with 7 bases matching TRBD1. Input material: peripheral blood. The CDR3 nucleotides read TGTGCCAGCAGTGAAGCTCGCGGACAGGTCGGTTCACCCCTCCACTTT. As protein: CASSEARGQVGSPLHF.